These 25 T cell receptor beta chains came from one sample sequenced in a study of post-analysis software for immune sequencing data. Their antigens remain unidentified. Study-level results: Five TRBV segments, including TRBV5-6, TRBV5-1 and TRBV20-1, were more frequent in patients than controls.

The authors incorporated unique molecular identifiers into the TCR beta cDNA libraries. Each CDR3 protein is one row after TCRdb ran MiXCR on the PCR reads. The data contain about 820,000 distinct CDR3 sequences, about 50% of them seen just once; the ten biggest clones take up roughly 4.4%. The sequenced sample consisted of blood. These receptors all stem from a girl between 10 and 17 years old with multiple sclerosis.

This clonotype was seen a handful of times. The rearrangement links TRBV5-6 to TRBJ2-4, with no clear D. The V end lost 4 bases, the J end lost 7 bases, and 15 bases lay between the germline ends. The length of the CDR3 is 14 residues. CDR1 is SGHDT and CDR2 is YYEEEE in the germline V gene. CDR3 amino acids: CASSRITFRNIQYF. CDR3 coding DNA: TGTGCCAGCAGCCGCATTACCTTTCGGAACATTCAGTACTTC.

The genes are TRBV11-2 and TRBJ1-1; TRBD1 agrees at 9 bases. This CDR3 has 14 residues. After removal of 5 bases from V and 2 bases from J, the junction contained 3 bases not matched to a gene. Germline V lookup: CDR1 SGHAT, CDR2 FQNNGV. The CDR3 spells CASSVDRGNTEAFF. Written as DNA, the CDR3 is TGTGCCAGCAGCGTGGACAGGGGTAACACTGAAGCTTTCTTT.

This chain links TRBV3-1 with TRBJ2-1; 8 bases line up with TRBD1. From germline, CDR1 is LGHDT and CDR2 YNNKEL (reference sequence). V was clipped by 4 bases and J by 5 bases; unmatched bases: 10. The length of the CDR3 is 16 residues. The CDR3: CASSRLGTGSNNEQFF. Written as DNA, the CDR3 is TGTGCCAGCAGCCGCCTAGGGACAGGCTCTAACAATGAGCAGTTCTTC.

This clonotype came up a few times. This sequence joins TRBV7-2 and TRBJ1-2; D is unclear. This CDR3 has 14 amino acids. V lost 5 bases, J lost 4 bases, and 14 bases lay in between. CDR1 is SGHTA and CDR2 is FQGNSA in the germline V gene. CDR3 sequence reads: CASSPAAGLYGYTF. The CDR3 region has the DNA TGTGCCAGCAGCCCCGCGGCCGGGCTCTATGGCTACACCTTC.

The sample holds a few counts of this clonotype. V gene TRBV20-1 combines with J gene TRBJ1-1; TRBD1 aligns across 7 bases. The CDR3 contains 12 residues. Germline V lookup: CDR1 DFQATT, CDR2 SNEGSKA (reference sequence). V lost 6 bases and J lost 1; bases outside the gene matches: 2. CDR3 sequence reads: CSAAGGNTEAFF. CDR3 in DNA: TGCAGTGCCGCAGGGGGGAACACTGAAGCTTTCTTT.

V and J are TRBV4-1 and TRBJ2-5, with D unclear. Trimming took 1 base from V and 7 from J, leaving 16 bases between them. Germline V gives CDR1 MGHRA, CDR2 YSYEKL. The CDR3 has 15 amino acids. In DNA, the CDR3 is TGCGCCAGCAGCCAAGTTGGTAGCCCCGCGGTGACCCAGTACTTC. This encodes CASSQVGSPAVTQYF.

This rearrangement joins TRBV20-1 to TRBJ2-7, with TRBD1 identical over 11 bases. CDR1 and CDR2 (germline): DFQATT, SNEGSKA (reference sequence). The CDR3 spans 14 residues. Trimming cost V 6 bases and J 1 base; bases outside gene matches: 5. The CDR3 bases are TGCAGTGCAGCCGGGACAGGGGGTTCCTACGAGCAGTACTTC. Translation: CSAAGTGGSYEQYF.

The chain carries TRBV7-9 and TRBJ1-1, with 7 nucleotides matching TRBD1. Germline CDR1 and CDR2: SEHNR and FQNEAQ (reference sequence). V gave up 5 bases and J gave up 6 bases; unmatched junction bases: 6. There are 13 residues in the CDR3. The CDR3 DNA reads as TGTGCCAGCAGCCCCATGACAGGGTCTGAAGCTTTCTTT. It encodes CASSPMTGSEAFF.

In nucleotides, the CDR3 is TGTGCCAGCAGTTCCCGGGGTAGCGGGGGGGGTTACAATGAGCAGTTCTTC. This gives the protein CASSSRGSGGGYNEQFF. The chain couples TRBV12-3 or TRBV12-4 to TRBJ2-1; TRBD2 matches 11 bases. V lost 4 bases, J lost 4 bases, and 9 bases stayed unmatched. The CDR3 loop spans 17 amino acids.

This clonotype has a single count. V and J are TRBV7-2 and TRBJ2-1, with TRBD2 matching over 9 bases. The assigned J gene may be wrong: the sequence end matches TRBJ2-7 better. The CDR3 length is 17 residues. CDR1 and CDR2 (germline): SGHTA, FQGNSA. The CDR3 loop reads CASSPRMRGGPYNEQYF. In DNA form, the CDR3 reads TGTGCCAGCAGCCCACGTATGCGGGGGGGTCCCTACAATGAGCAGTACTTC.

V and J are TRBV20-1 and TRBJ2-5, with 8 bases lining up with TRBD2. CDR1 and CDR2 (germline): DFQATT, SNEGSKA (reference sequence). The CDR3 totals 15 residues. V lost 4 bases to trimming and J lost 4 bases; unmatched junction nucleotides: 11. The CDR3 bases are TGCAGTGCTACCCCCAGGGGACTAGGAAGAGAGACCCAGTACTTC. Protein: CSATPRGLGRETQYF.

The CDR3 is CASSHGGPQYF. The CDR3 DNA sequence: TGTGCCAGCAGCCACGGGGGACCGCAGTATTTT. V usage is TRBV7-2 and J usage is TRBJ2-3, with a weak D call TRBD2 (6 bases). This CDR3 region has 11 residues. V dropped 5 bases and J dropped 10 bases, with 10 bases sitting between them. Germline CDR1 and CDR2: SGHTA and FQGNSA. The entire variable domain, with the rest obtained from reference TRBV7-2 and TRBJ2-3, is as follows: GAGVSQSPSNKVTEKGKDVELRCDPISGHTALYWYRQSLGQGLEFLIYFQGNSAPDKSGLPSDRFSAERTGGSVSTLTIQRTQQEDSAVYLCASSHGGPQYFGPGTRLTVL.

V usage is TRBV6-2 or TRBV6-3 and J usage is TRBJ2-7; 8 positions agree with TRBD1. Germline-derived CDR1 and CDR2 are MNHEY and SVGEGT. V lost 4 bases to trimming and J lost 1 base; unmatched junction nucleotides: 9. This CDR3 comprises 16 residues. This CDR3 reads CASSLPQDRVSYEQYF. The CDR3 nucleotides read TGTGCCAGCAGTTTACCCCAGGACAGGGTATCCTACGAGCAGTACTTC.

The chain employs TRBV7-2 and TRBJ2-5, with no clear D. The end of the DNA fits TRBJ2-7 better, so the J call may be wrong. Germline V gene sequence: CDR1 SGHTA, CDR2 FQGNSA. The CDR3 is 13 residues long. Here the CDR3 reads CASSLVLTYEQYF. The CDR3 DNA reads as TGTGCCAGCAGCTTAGTTCTGACTTACGAGCAGTACTTC.

This clonotype occurred once. The rearrangement uses TRBV20-1 and TRBJ2-1, with D possibly TRBD1 on 6 matching bases. This CDR3 has 13 residues. The ends were cut back, 6 bases at V and 5 bases at J, with 14 bases in the middle. CDR1 and CDR2 from the germline V gene are DFQATT and SNEGSKA (reference sequence). CDR3 bases: TGCAGTGCCAAAGGACAGCTTAACAATGAGCAGTTCTTC. Its protein product is CSAKGQLNNEQFF.

This rearrangement joins TRBV29-1 to TRBJ2-1; D remains unclear. CDR3 length: 11 residues. Germline loops: CDR1 SQVTM, CDR2 ANQGSEA. Trimming cost V 7 bases and J 6 bases, with 10 bases left between them. CDR3: CSAVPSNEQFF. The CDR3 nucleotides read TGCAGCGCGGTCCCTAGCAATGAGCAGTTCTTC.

The J gene is TRBJ2-6, the V gene TRBV2, with D uncertain. The length of the CDR3 is 16 residues. Trimming took 3 bases from V and 0 from J, leaving 9 bases between them. Germline CDR1 reads SNHLY; CDR2 reads FYNNEI. DNA for the CDR3: TGTGCCAGCAGTGAGAGTCCGGCCTCTGGGGCCAACGTCCTGACTTTC. Amino acids: CASSESPASGANVLTF.

The J gene is TRBJ2-5, the V gene TRBV12-3 or TRBV12-4; D unclear. The end of the DNA fits TRBJ2-7 better, so the J call may be wrong. The CDR3 covers 13 residues. The CDR3 here is CASSPLSVGEQYF. The CDR3 DNA follows: TGTGCCAGCAGTCCGCTTAGTGTCGGCGAGCAGTACTTC.

V and J are TRBV7-9 and TRBJ1-1, with D possibly TRBD1 on 5 matching bases. Germline loops: CDR1 SEHNR, CDR2 FQNEAQ (reference sequence). The CDR3 loop spans 16 amino acids. V lost 2 bases, J lost 6 bases, and 19 bases lay in between. Written as DNA, the CDR3 is TGTGCCAGCAGCTTATCGGGGGAAAGGGGTCGGTCTGAAGCTTTCTTT. Its translation: CASSLSGERGRSEAFF. Looking up the rest from reference TRBV7-9 and TRBJ1-1 gives the full variable domain: DTGVSQNPRHKITKRGQNVTFRCDPISEHNRLYWYRQTLGQGPEFLTYFQNEAQLEKSRLLSDRFSAERPKGSFSTLEIQRTEQGDSAMYLCASSLSGERGRSEAFFGQGTRLTVV.

The genes are TRBV14 and TRBJ1-1, with D possibly TRBD1 on 5 matching bases. With 3 bases removed from V and 5 bases from J, the gap between germline ends came to 13 bases. The germline CDR1 and CDR2 sequences are SGHDN and FVKESK. The CDR3 is made up of 14 amino acids. The CDR3 sequence: CASSHRQTSTEAFF. The DNA for the CDR3 is TGTGCCAGCAGCCACCGACAGACGAGTACTGAAGCTTTCTTT.

The chain uses TRBV7-2 and TRBJ2-7; perhaps TRBD2 as D (5 bases). Trimming removed 5 bases at V and 1 base at J, with 12 bases between. This CDR3 comprises 14 residues. Germline V lookup: CDR1 SGHTA, CDR2 FQGNSA. In DNA form, the CDR3 reads TGTGCCAGCAGCGCCAGGACGGGATCCTACGAGCAGTACTTC. This translates into CASSARTGSYEQYF.

The chain recombines TRBV5-1 with TRBJ2-7, with D possibly TRBD1 on 5 matching bases. The germline V and J ends were trimmed by 3 bases and 4 bases, with 17 bases remaining between them. This CDR3 comprises 15 residues. Germline V lookup: CDR1 SGHRS, CDR2 YFSETQ. In DNA form, the CDR3 reads TGCGCCAGCAGCTCGACGGATGGGCACAGGTACGAGCAGTACTTC. Amino acids: CASSSTDGHRYEQYF.

This clonotype was counted a few times. CDR3 sequence reads: CASSPTGTTEAFF. The CDR3 bases are TGTGCCAGCAGCCCCACGGGGACCACTGAAGCTTTCTTT. V is TRBV7-9 and J is TRBJ1-1, with D possibly TRBD1 on 5 matching bases. Trimming shortened V by 5 bases and J by 4 bases, and 11 bases separated the two germline ends. The germline gives CDR1 SEHNR, CDR2 FQNEAQ (reference sequence). The CDR3 is 13 residues long.

The CDR3 DNA reads as TGTGCCAGCAGCCCAATCGGGGGGAGAGGATCCAACGAGCAGTACTTC. Protein product: CASSPIGGRGSNEQYF. The V and J genes are TRBV7-9 and TRBJ2-7, with 7 bases lining up with TRBD2. The CDR3 spans 16 residues. Germline assignment: CDR1 SEHNR and CDR2 FQNEAQ (reference sequence). V lost 5 bases, J lost 5 bases, and 15 bases stayed unmatched.

The table lists this clonotype with a few counts. The chain recombines TRBV7-3 with TRBJ2-7; perhaps TRBD1 as D (5 bases). Germline lookup yields CDR1 SGHTA and CDR2 FQGTGA. The CDR3 has 12 residues. Trimming cost V 0 bases and J 6 bases, with 6 bases left between them. The CDR3 sequence is CASSLTTVEQYF. In nucleotides, the CDR3 is TGTGCCAGCAGCTTAACGACAGTCGAGCAGTACTTC.